This TCR beta chain was identified in a study of T cells in Graves' hyperthyroidism and ophthalmopathy. Study-level findings and limits: Blood held most thyroid clonotypes expanded above 0.001 frequency. From stable hyperthyroidism, ophthalmopathy was set apart by a 13 V-J model.

TCR beta CDR3 regions were amplified from RNA. An initial round of RT-PCR targeting the TCR CDR3 relied on the HTBI primer set. TCRdb fed the multiplex PCR reads into MiXCR, producing one record per CDR3 protein. The sample lists 300,000 to 450,000 distinct CDR3 sequences, about 15% occurring once. This clonotype was recorded many times. Its antigen remains unknown. The study excluded patients with uncontrolled infection, other autoimmune disease, pregnancy or lactation. Material: blood. This receptor was obtained from an older woman with Graves' hyperthyroidism.

This chain's CDR3 is CATTENKAYGYTF. CDR3 nucleotides: TGTGCCACCACCGAGAACAAGGCCTATGGCTACACCTTC. This chain connects TRBV18 to TRBJ1-2; D unresolved. The CDR3 runs 13 residues. V gave up 10 bases and J gave up 4 bases, with 16 bases separating them. CDR1 KGHSH and CDR2 LQKENI come from the germline V gene.